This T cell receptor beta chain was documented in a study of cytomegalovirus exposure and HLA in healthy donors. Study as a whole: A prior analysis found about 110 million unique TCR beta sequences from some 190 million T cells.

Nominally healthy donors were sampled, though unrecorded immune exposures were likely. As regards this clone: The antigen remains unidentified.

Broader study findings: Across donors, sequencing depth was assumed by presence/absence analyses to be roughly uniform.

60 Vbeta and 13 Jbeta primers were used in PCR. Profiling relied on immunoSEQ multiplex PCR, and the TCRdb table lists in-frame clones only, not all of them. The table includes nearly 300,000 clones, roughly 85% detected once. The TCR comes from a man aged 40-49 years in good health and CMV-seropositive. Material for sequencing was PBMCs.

CDR3 in DNA: TGCGCCAGCAGCTTGGAGGGACTAGCGGGGATGGTAACAGATACGCAGTATTTT. Its protein is CASSLEGLAGMVTDTQYF. The gene calls are TRBV5-1 and TRBJ2-3; TRBD2 aligns across 13 bases. Germline loops: CDR1 SGHRS, CDR2 YFSETQ. With 0 bases clipped from V and 3 bases from J, the junction kept 7 bases outside the gene matches. There are 18 residues in the CDR3.